This T cell receptor beta chain was documented in a study of blood T cells in healthy people across ages. Then a second PCR, running roughly 6 to 11 cycles, was carried out with a sample-barcoded 5' primer and a J-beta primer mix. TCRdb reanalysed the 5' RACE reads using MiXCR and keeps one entry per CDR3 protein. This table holds 1.5 million to 2 million distinct CDR3 sequences, just under 50% found once. The V end was cut by 4 bases, the J end by 9 bases, with 9 bases between. Per germline, CDR1 KGHDR and CDR2 SFDVKD. This CDR3 is built from 12 residues. The source material was blood. The TCR originated in a woman aged 40 to 55 in good health. V and J are TRBV24-1 and TRBJ2-1, with no clear D. The CDR3 sequence is CATSEQSTEQFF. DNA for the CDR3: TGTGCCACCAGTGAACAAAGTACTGAGCAGTTCTTC.